This paragraph reports one T cell receptor (beta chain). This sample was taken from a study of cytomegalovirus exposure and HLA in healthy donors. PCR was performed using 60 Vbeta and 13 Jbeta primers. Assay used: immunoSEQ multiplex PCR; TCRdb lists only in-frame clones, some missing. The sample has more than 95,000 clones, 60% to 85% seen once; the top ten hold approximately 1.2%. This CDR3 has 11 residues. Germline V CDR1 and CDR2: DFQATT, SNEGSKA (reference sequence). Trimming shortened V by 5 bases and J by 6 bases, and 10 bases separated the two germline ends. This sequence originates from a female donor in good health and CMV-seronegative. Input material: PBMCs. V is TRBV20-1 and J is TRBJ1-2, with D hard to call. The DNA for the CDR3 is TGCAGTGCTCAGGTGTGGGATGGCTACACCTTC. Translating it yields CSAQVWDGYTF.